This T cell receptor beta chain appears in the sequencing data of a study of circulating CD8 cells and anti-PD-1 response in melanoma. At the level of the study: About 55% of the 13 melanoma patients received first-line anti-PD-1 therapy.

This clonotype is termed large. Sorting of live CD3+CD8+TCRalphabeta+ cells by PD-1 and/or TIGIT gave four subsets. TCR libraries were prepared from roughly 14 ng of total RNA with the QIAseq Immune Repertoire TCR panel. TCRdb reprocessed the reads with MiXCR, giving one entry per CDR3 protein. This sample has about 920 distinct CDR3 sequences, with roughly 6.1% found just once. This CDR3 contains 15 residues. V lost 5 bases, J lost 5 bases, and 8 bases stayed unmatched. Germline V gene data show CDR1 as SGHTA and CDR2 as FQGNSA. The input for sequencing was CD8+ T cells from PBMCs, taken at baseline or after one month of anti-PD-1 therapy (not recorded which). This TCR was recovered from a human donor with melanoma. The chain recombines TRBV7-2 with TRBJ2-5; 10 bases are a match to TRBD2. The DNA for the CDR3 is TGTGCCAGCAGCCCAAGCGGGGGGGCCGGGGAGACCCAGTACTTC. Its translation: CASSPSGGAGETQYF.